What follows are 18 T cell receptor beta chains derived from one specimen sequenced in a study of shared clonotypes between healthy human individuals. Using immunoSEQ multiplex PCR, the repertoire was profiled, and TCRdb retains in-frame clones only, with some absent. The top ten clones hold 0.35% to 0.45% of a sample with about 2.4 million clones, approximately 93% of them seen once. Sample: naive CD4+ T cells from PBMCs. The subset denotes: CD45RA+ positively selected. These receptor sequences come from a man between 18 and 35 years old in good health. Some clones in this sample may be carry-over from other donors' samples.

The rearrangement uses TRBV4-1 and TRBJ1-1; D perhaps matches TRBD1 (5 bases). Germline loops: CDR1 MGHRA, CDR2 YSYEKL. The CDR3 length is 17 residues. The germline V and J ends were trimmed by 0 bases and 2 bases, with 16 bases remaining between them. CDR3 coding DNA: TGCGCCAGCAGCCAAGAGGGGATGACAGCTAGAAACACTGAAGCTTTCTTT. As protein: CASSQEGMTARNTEAFF.

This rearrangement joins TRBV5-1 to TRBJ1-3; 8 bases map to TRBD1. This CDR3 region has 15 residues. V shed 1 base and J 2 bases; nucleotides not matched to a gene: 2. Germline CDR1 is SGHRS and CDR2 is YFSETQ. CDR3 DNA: TGCGCCAGCAGCTTGAAACAGGGGGCTGGAAACACCATATATTTT. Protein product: CASSLKQGAGNTIYF.

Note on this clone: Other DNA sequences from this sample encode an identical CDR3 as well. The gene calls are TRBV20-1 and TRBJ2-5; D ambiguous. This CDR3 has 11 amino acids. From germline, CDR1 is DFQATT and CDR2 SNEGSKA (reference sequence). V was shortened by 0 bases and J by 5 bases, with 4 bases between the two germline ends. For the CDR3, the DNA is TGCAGTGCTAGAGATTCGGAGACCCAGTACTTC. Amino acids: CSARDSETQYF.

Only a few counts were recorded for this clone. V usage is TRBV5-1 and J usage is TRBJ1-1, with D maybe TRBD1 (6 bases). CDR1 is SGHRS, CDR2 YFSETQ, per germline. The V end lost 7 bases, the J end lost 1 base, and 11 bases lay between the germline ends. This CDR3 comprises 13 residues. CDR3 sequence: CASSGAENTEAFF. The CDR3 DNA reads TGCGCCAGCTCAGGGGCGGAGAACACTGAAGCTTTCTTT. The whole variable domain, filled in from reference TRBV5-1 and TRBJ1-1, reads KAGVTQTPRYLIKTRGQQVTLSCSPISGHRSVSWYQQTPGQGLQFLFEYFSETQRNKGNFPGRFSGRQFSNSRSEMNVSTLELGDSALYLCASSGAENTEAFFGQGTRLTVV.

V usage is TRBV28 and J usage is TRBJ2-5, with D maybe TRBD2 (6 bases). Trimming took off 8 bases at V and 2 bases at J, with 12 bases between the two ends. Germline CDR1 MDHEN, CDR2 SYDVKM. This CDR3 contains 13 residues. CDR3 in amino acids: CASRDLTQETQYF. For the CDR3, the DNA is TGTGCCAGCCGGGACTTGACGCAAGAGACCCAGTACTTC. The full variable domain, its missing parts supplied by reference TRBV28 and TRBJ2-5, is DVKVTQSSRYLVKRTGEKVFLECVQDMDHENMFWYRQDPGLGLRLIYFSYDVKMKEKGDIPEGYSVSREKKERFSLILESASTNQTSMYLCASRDLTQETQYFGPGTRLLVL.

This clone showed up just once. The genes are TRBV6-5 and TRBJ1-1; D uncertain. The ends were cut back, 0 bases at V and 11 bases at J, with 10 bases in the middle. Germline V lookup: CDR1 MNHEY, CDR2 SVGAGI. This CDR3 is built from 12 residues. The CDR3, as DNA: TGTGCCAGCAGTTACTCTTCCGGGGAGGCTTTCTTT. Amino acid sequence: CASSYSSGEAFF.

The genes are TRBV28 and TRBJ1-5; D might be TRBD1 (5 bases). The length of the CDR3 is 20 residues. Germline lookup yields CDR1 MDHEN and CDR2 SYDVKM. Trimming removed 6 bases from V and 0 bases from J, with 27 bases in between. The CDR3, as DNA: TGTGCCAGCAGCCCGTCAGTGAGGGGTGGCGGGTGGAATAGCAATCAGCCCCAGCATTTT. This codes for CASSPSVRGGGWNSNQPQHF.

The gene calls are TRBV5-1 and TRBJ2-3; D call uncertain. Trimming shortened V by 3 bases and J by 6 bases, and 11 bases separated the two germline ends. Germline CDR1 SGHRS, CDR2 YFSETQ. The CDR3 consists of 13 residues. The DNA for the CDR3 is TGCGCCAGCAGCTCATCTAGTTTGGATACGCAGTATTTT. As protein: CASSSSSLDTQYF.

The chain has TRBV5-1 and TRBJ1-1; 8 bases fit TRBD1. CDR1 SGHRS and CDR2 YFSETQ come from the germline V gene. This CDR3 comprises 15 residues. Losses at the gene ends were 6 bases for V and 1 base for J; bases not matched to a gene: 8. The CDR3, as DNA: TGCGCCAGCAACGGACAGGGAGGTGGGAACACTGAAGCTTTCTTT. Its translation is CASNGQGGGNTEAFF.

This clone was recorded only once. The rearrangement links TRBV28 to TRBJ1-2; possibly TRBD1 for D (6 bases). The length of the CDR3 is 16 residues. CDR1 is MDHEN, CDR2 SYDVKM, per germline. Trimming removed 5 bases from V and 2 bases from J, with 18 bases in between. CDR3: CASSLPGQTSNYGYTF. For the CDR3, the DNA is TGTGCCAGCAGTCTACCAGGACAGACGTCCAACTATGGCTACACCTTC.

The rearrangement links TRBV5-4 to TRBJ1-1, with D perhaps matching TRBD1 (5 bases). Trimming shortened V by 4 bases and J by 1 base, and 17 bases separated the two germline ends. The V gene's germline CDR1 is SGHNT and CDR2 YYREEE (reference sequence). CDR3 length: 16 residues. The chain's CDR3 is CASSRYQPGSNTEAFF. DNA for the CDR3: TGTGCCAGCAGCCGTTACCAGCCAGGGTCGAACACTGAAGCTTTCTTT.

The CDR3 protein is CASSPGKMGTHYGYTF. As DNA, the CDR3 is TGCGCCAGCAGTCCAGGAAAGATGGGGACACACTATGGCTACACCTTC. The V and J genes are TRBV23-1 and TRBJ1-2; TRBD1 might be the D (6 bases). TRBV23-1 is known as an ORF, though its function is uncertain. The V end lost 4 bases, the J end lost 3 bases, and 18 bases lay between the germline ends. The CDR3 length is 16 residues.

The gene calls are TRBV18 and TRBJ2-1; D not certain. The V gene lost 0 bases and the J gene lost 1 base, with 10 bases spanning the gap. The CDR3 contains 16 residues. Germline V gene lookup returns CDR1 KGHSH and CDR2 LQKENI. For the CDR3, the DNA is TGTGCCAGCTCACCACCGGGTGTCGGTTCCTACAATGAGCAGTTCTTC. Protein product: CASSPPGVGSYNEQFF.

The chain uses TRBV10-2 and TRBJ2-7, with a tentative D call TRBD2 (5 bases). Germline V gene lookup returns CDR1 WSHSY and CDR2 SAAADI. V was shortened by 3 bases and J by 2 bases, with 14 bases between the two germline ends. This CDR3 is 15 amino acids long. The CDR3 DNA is TGCGCCAGCAGTGAAGTAGGACTGGAAACCTACGAGCAGTACTTC. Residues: CASSEVGLETYEQYF.

The CDR3 sequence: CATSSRYRTGAGANVLTF. CDR3 DNA: TGTGCCACCAGCAGCCGATATAGGACAGGGGCAGGGGCCAACGTCCTGACTTTC. The chain joins TRBV15 to TRBJ2-6, with TRBD1 matching over 9 bases. Germline loops: CDR1 LNHNV, CDR2 YYDKDF (reference sequence). This CDR3 is 18 amino acids long. Losses at the gene ends were 3 bases for V and 4 bases for J; bases not matched to a gene: 10.

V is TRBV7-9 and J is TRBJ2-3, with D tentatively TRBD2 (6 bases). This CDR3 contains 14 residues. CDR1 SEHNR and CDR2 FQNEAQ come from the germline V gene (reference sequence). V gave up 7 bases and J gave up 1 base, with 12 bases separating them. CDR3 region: CASILGGGTDTQYF. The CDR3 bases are TGTGCCAGCATATTGGGGGGTGGCACAGATACGCAGTATTTT.

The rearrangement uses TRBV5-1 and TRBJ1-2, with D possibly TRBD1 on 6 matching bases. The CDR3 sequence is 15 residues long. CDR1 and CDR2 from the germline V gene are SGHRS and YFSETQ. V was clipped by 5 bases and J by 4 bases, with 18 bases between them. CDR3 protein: CASRDSPASGYGYTF. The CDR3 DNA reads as TGCGCCAGCAGGGACAGTCCAGCATCTGGCTATGGCTACACCTTC.

CDR3 region: CASSHSQETQYF. CDR3 bases: TGCGCCAGCAGCCACTCGCAGGAGACCCAGTACTTC. The chain uses TRBV4-1 and TRBJ2-5; D not certain. The CDR3 loop spans 12 amino acids. Germline CDR1 is MGHRA and CDR2 is YSYEKL. With 3 bases removed from V and 5 bases from J, the gap between germline ends came to 7 bases.